This TCR beta chain was sequenced in a study of T cells in narcolepsy. Study as a whole: Patients with NT1 or NT2 and healthy control donors were enrolled. Study-wide results and caveats: Some memory CD4+ repertoires had no autoreactive clone sequences. Autoreactive HCRT-specific and TRIB2-specific clonotypes were marked in same-patient CSF-versus-blood CD4+ comparisons. Blood of same and different patients, but not healthy controls, reportedly held recurring autoreactive clonotypes.

Libraries were prepared by immunoSEQ multiplex PCR; TCRdb keeps only in-frame clonotypes and omits some of them. This sample has roughly 34,000 clones, with approximately 80% found just once. On this clone itself: Antigen: not known.

The sequenced material came from CD45RA- memory CD4+ T cells from PBMCs. The receptor comes from a human donor with narcolepsy.

CDR3 in DNA: TGTGCCAGCAGCGTTGACCAGATCCAGTACTTC. Protein: CASSVDQIQYF. The chain carries TRBV7-9 and TRBJ2-4; D is undetermined. V lost 5 bases and J lost 13, with 12 bases in between. Germline assignment: CDR1 SEHNR and CDR2 FQNEAQ (reference sequence). This CDR3 spans 11 amino acids.